A selection of T cell receptor beta chains follows, all from one sample in a study of T cell repertoires in cytomegalovirus infection. TCRdb recomputed calls from the reads with MiXCR, one row per CDR3 protein. The table shows approximately 180,000 distinct CDR3 sequences, with roughly 19% occurring only once. The sequencing input was PBMCs. Receptors originate from a human donor in good health (CMV status not recorded). Some clones in this sample may be carry-over from other donors' samples. Each CDR3 is given with its conserved first and last residue. D genes are given only for firm matches. Size values are once, few and many counts, or a class for expanded clones, and some rows have none.

V gene,D gene,clone size,J gene,CDR3 DNA,CDR3 protein
TRBV6-6,-,few,TRBJ2-5,TGTGCCAGCAGGTACAGGGCACAAGAGACCCAGTACTTC,CASRYRAQETQYF
TRBV7-9,-,many,TRBJ2-3,TGTGCCAGCAGCTCCACACCCTCGGACAGTGGGAAGGTGGATACGCAGTATTTT,CASSSTPSDSGKVDTQYF
TRBV7-2,-,many,TRBJ1-1,TGTGCCAGCAGCTCTCGAGTCGGGGGGCAGACTGAAGCTTTCTTT,CASSSRVGGQTEAFF
TRBV7-2,-,-,TRBJ2-5,TGTGCCAGCAGCTTAGTATCCGGGGCCTTTGAGACCCAGTACTTC,CASSLVSGAFETQYF
TRBV28,TRBD1,few,TRBJ1-2,TGTGCCAGCAGTTACGGGACAGGGATAAGGAAGCGCTATGGCTACACCTTC,CASSYGTGIRKRYGYTF
TRBV7-2,-,many,TRBJ2-7,TGTGCCAGCAGCCGCGGGGGCAGGGGAGCCAAGACCTACGAGCAGTACTTC,CASSRGGRGAKTYEQYF
TRBV20-1,TRBD2,few,TRBJ2-1,TGCAGTGCTAGATCCGCTAGCGGGATCTACAATGAGCAGTTCTTC,CSARSASGIYNEQFF
TRBV7-8,TRBD2,many,TRBJ2-7,TGTGCCAGCAGCTTAGCGAGCGGGAGCCCAACCTACGAGCAGTACTTC,CASSLASGSPTYEQYF
TRBV6-5,TRBD1,few,TRBJ1-5,TGTGCCAGCAGTTTACTTCCAGGGGGACAGCCCCAGCATTTT,CASSLLPGGQPQHF
TRBV28,-,few,TRBJ2-1,TGTGCCAGCAAGGGAGTCGGTGAGCAGTTCTTC,CASKGVGEQFF
TRBV7-3,TRBD1,medium-sized,TRBJ2-2,TGTGCCAGTAGGGACAGAAACACCGGGGAGCTGTTTTTT,CASRDRNTGELFF
TRBV28,-,many,TRBJ1-5,TGTGCCAGCAGGCCTATAACCTGGGCGGGTCAGCCCCAGCATTTT,CASRPITWAGQPQHF
TRBV4-1,-,few,TRBJ2-5,TGCGCCAGCAGCCAAGGGGCGGGGAGGGAGACCCAGTACTTC,CASSQGAGRETQYF
TRBV2,-,-,TRBJ2-4,TGTGCCAGCATCTATCTACAGGACCCACTAGCCAAAAACATTCAGTACTTC,CASIYLQDPLAKNIQYF
TRBV11-3,-,many,TRBJ2-5,TGTGCCAGCAGCAAGCCAGGGATACAAGAGACCCAGTACTTC,CASSKPGIQETQYF
TRBV28,-,-,TRBJ2-7,TGTGCCAGCAGCCCGGCCCGTGGCGAGCAGTACTTC,CASSPARGEQYF
TRBV7-9,-,many,TRBJ1-1,TGTGCCAGCAGCTGGACGGCGAGCACTGAAGCTTTCTTT,CASSWTASTEAFF
TRBV11-3,TRBD1,once,TRBJ2-5,TGTGCCAGCAGCTTCCCCGGACAGGGTAAAGAGACCCAGTACTTC,CASSFPGQGKETQYF
TRBV7-2,-,many,TRBJ2-3,TGTGCCAGCAGCTCTATAGCCGGGGGGCTGGCAGATACGCAGTATTTT,CASSSIAGGLADTQYF
TRBV5-1,TRBD1,-,TRBJ2-4,TGCGCCAGCAGCTTGGACGGGACAGCAGGAAACATTCAGTACTTC,CASSLDGTAGNIQYF
TRBV6-6,-,-,TRBJ2-3,TGTGCCAGCAGTTACCCCAGGGAGAGCACAGATACGCAGTATTTT,CASSYPRESTDTQYF
TRBV4-1,-,few,TRBJ1-4,TGCGCCAGCAGCCAAGACTCCGGGGGAACTGCAACTAATGAAAAACTGTTTTTT,CASSQDSGGTATNEKLFF
TRBV10-3,-,-,TRBJ2-5,TGTGCCATCAGTGAGCGTTGGGGCCAGCAAGAGACCCAGTACTTC,CAISERWGQQETQYF
TRBV5-6,TRBD2,few,TRBJ2-1,TGTGCCAGCAGCTTAAAAGCGGGAAACTCCTACAATGAGCAGTTCTTC,CASSLKAGNSYNEQFF
TRBV23-1,TRBD1,-,TRBJ1-6,TGCGCCAGCACCCAGGACAGGGAAATTAATTCACCCCTCCACTTT,CASTQDREINSPLHF
TRBV28,-,many,TRBJ1-5,TGTGCCAGCAAGAACCGGGACAATTTGGGTCAGCCCCAGCATTTT,CASKNRDNLGQPQHF
TRBV19,-,-,TRBJ2-2,TGTGCCAGTATAGAGGGCACCGGGGAGCTGTTTTTT,CASIEGTGELFF